This TCR beta chain appears in the sequencing data of a study of shared clonotypes between healthy human individuals. Study-wide results and caveats: Several donors had around 5% of their naive CD4 clonotypes in common.

Turning to this clone: Its cognate antigen is unknown.

The V end was cut by 3 bases, the J end by 13 bases, with 16 bases between. The CDR3 is made up of 12 amino acids. Per germline, CDR1 SGHVS and CDR2 FQNEAQ. The assay ran at deep level. Using 200 ng DNA, 30,000 to 35,000 T cell genomes, the sorted-subset replicate PCRs were run. Assay: immunoSEQ multiplex PCR; the TCRdb copy retains only in-frame clones and omits some. The sample lists approximately 400,000 clones, about 97% seen once, with about 0.32% in the top ten. Sequencing used memory CD8+ T cells sorted from blood. Subset reported: CD45RO+ cells pooled with CCR7-negative TemRA cells. The TCR originated in a man younger than 45 in good health. The V gene is TRBV7-8, the J gene TRBJ2-7, with D uncertain. CDR3 protein: CASSLGSGLGYF. The CDR3 DNA is TGTGCCAGCAGCTTGGGCTCAGGTTTAGGTTACTTC.